The subject of this entry is one T cell receptor beta chain. The antigen remains undetermined. Method: immunoSEQ multiplex PCR; TCRdb's copy keeps in-frame clones and lacks some. This sample yields 80,000 or so clones, of which around 81% are seen a single time; around 2% belongs to the top ten. Autoimmune disease history or systemic immunosuppression was exclusionary. Collection of blood occurred at baseline, at cycle 4 day 1, and at cycle 7 day 1. The data derive from a study of OX40 agonist ivuxolimab in advanced cancers. Notes on the study in general: On average, CD8+ T cells showed a greater number of expanded clones than CD4+.

The ends were cut back, 4 bases at V and 0 bases at J, with 11 bases in the middle. Germline V lookup: CDR1 SQVTM, CDR2 ANQGSEA. The CDR3 extends over 14 amino acids. The receptor was isolated from an adult with an advanced solid tumor such as melanoma, head and neck, liver or kidney cancer. The gene calls are TRBV29-1 and TRBJ2-3; D call uncertain. The material sequenced was CD4+ or CD8+ T cells sorted from blood, taken in a trial of the OX40 agonist ivuxolimab. In DNA form, the CDR3 reads TGCAGCGTTGGTCAACTATCTAGCACAGATACGCAGTATTTT. Amino acids: CSVGQLSSTDTQYF.